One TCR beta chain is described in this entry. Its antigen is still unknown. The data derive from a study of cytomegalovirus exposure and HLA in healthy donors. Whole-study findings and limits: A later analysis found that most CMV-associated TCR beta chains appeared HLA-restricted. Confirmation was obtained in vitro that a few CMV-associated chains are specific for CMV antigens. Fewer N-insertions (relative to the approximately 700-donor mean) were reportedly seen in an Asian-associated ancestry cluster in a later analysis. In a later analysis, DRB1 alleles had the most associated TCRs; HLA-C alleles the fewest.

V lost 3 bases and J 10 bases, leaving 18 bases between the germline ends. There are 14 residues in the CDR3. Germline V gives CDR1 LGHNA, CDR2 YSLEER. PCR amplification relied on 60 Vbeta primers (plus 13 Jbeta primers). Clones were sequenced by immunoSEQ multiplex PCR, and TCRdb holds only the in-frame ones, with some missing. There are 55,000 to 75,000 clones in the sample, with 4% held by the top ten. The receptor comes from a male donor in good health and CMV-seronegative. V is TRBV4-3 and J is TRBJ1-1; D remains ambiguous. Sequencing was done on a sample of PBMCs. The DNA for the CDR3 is TGCGCCAGCAGCCAGGCGGGCCTCGGAGGTAGAGCTTTCTTT. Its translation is CASSQAGLGGRAFF.